This TCR beta chain comes out of a study of technical replicates of blood from four donors. The CDR3 length is 19 residues. Germline values: CDR1 KGHSH, CDR2 LQKENI. V dropped 2 bases and J dropped 6; count of bases not matched to a gene: 20. Using immunoSEQ multiplex PCR, the repertoire was profiled, and TCRdb retains in-frame clones only, with some absent. The data hold around 80,000 clones, with about 89% observed a single time. This clonotype was sampled from a human donor in good health. J is TRBJ2-3 and V is TRBV18, with 7 bases aligning to TRBD2. Specimen: T cells isolated from PBMCs. The CDR3 DNA reads TGTGCCAGCTCACCAGATGGGGAGGCTAGCGGCACCGAGTTGGATACGCAGTATTTT. Residues: CASSPDGEASGTELDTQYF.